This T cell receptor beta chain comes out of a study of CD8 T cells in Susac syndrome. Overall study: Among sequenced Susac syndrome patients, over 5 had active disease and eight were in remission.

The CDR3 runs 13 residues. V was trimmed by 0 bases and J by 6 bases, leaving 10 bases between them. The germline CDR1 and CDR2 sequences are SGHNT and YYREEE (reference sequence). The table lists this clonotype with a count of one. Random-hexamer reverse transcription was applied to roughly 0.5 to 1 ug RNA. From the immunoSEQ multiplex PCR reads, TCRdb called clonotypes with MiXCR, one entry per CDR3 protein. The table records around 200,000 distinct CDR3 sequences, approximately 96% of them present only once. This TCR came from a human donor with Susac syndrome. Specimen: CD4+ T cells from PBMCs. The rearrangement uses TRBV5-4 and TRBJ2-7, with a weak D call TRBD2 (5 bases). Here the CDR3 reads CASSLDRGSEQYF. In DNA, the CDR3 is TGTGCCAGCAGCTTGGATCGGGGAAGCGAGCAGTACTTC.